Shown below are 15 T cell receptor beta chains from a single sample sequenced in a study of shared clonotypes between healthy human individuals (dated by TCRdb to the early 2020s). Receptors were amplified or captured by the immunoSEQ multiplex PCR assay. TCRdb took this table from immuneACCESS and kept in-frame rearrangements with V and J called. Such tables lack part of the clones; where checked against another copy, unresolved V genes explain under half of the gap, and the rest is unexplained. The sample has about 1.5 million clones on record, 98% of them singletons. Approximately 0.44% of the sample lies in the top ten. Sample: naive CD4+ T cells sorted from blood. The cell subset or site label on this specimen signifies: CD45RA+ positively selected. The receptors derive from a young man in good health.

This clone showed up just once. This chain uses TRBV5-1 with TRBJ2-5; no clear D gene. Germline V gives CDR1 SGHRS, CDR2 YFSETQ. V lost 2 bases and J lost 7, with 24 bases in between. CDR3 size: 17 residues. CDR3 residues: CASSFDANLKRSGTQYF. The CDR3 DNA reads TGCGCCAGCAGCTTTGATGCGAACCTGAAACGGTCAGGGACCCAGTACTTC.

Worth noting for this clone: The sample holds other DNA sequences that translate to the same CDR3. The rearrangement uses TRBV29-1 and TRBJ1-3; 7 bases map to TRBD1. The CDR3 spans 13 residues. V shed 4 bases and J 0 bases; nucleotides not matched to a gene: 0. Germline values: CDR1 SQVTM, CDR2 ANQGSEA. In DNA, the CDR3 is TGCAGCGTTGGGGACAGCTCTGGAAACACCATATATTTT. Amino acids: CSVGDSSGNTIYF. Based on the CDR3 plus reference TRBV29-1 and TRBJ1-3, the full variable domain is SAVISQKPSRDICQRGTSLTIQCQVDSQVTMMFWYRQQPGQSLTLIATANQGSEATYESGFVIDKFPISRPNLTFSTLTVSNMSPEDSSIYLCSVGDSSGNTIYFGEGSWLTVV.

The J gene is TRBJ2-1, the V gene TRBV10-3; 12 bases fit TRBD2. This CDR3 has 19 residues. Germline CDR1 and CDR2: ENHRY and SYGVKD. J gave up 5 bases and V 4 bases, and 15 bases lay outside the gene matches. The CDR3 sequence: CAISGLGPSGRARDNEQFF. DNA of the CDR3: TGTGCCATCAGTGGACTGGGGCCTAGCGGGAGGGCGAGGGACAATGAGCAGTTCTTC.

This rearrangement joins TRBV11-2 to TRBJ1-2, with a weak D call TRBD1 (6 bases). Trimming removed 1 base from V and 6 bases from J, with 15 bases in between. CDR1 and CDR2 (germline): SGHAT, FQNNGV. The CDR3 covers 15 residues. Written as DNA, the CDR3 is TGTGCCAGCAGCTTAGTAGGGGGGGTCACGGATGGCTACACCTTC. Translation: CASSLVGGVTDGYTF.

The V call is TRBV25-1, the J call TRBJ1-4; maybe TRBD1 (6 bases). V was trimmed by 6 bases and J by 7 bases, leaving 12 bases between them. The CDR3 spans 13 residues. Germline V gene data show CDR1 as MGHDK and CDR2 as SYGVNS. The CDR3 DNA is TGTGCCAGCAGGGAGCAGGGGTTTGAAAAACTGTTTTTT. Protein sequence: CASREQGFEKLFF. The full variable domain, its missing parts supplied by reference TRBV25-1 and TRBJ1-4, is EADIYQTPRYLVIGTGKKITLECSQTMGHDKMYWYQQDPGMELHLIHYSYGVNSTEKGDLSSESTVSRIRTEHFPLTLESARPSHTSQYLCASREQGFEKLFFGSGTQLSVL.

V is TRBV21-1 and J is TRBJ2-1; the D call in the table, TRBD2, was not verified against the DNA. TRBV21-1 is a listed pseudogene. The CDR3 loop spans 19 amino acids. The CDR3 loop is CASSPWTSLPPGSYNEQFF. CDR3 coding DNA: TGTGCCAGCAGCCCTTGGACTAGTTTACCCCCCGGGTCCTACAATGAGCAGTTCTTC.

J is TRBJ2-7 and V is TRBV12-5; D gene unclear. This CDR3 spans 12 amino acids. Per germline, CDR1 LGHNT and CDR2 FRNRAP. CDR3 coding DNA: TGTGGTGACTTATTCTCGTCCTACGAGCAGTACTTC. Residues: CGDLFSSYEQYF.

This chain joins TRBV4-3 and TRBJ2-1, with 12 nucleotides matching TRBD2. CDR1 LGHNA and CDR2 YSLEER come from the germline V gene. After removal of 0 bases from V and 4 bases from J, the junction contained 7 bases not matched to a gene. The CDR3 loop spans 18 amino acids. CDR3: CASSQESRLAGVYNEQFF. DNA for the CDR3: TGCGCCAGCAGCCAAGAGTCGCGACTAGCGGGAGTATACAATGAGCAGTTCTTC.

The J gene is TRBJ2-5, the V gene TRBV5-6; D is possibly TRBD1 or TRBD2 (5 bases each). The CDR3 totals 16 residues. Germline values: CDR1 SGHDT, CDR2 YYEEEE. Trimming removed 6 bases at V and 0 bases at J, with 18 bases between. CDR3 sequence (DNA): TGTGCCAGCACCACTGAACGGGGCAGGTACCAAGAGACCCAGTACTTC. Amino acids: CASTTERGRYQETQYF.

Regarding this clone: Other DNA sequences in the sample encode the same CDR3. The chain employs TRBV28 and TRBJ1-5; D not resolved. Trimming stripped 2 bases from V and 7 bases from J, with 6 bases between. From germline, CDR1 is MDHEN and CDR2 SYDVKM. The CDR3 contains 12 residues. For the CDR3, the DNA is TGTGCCAGCAGTTTAGGGTACCAGCCCCAGCATTTT. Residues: CASSLGYQPQHF.

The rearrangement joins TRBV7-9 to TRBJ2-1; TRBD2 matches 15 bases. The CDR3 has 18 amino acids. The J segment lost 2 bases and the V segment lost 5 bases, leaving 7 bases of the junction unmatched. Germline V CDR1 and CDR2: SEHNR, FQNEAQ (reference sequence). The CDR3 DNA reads TGTGCCAGCAGCGGGGGGACTAGCGGGAGGATCGCCTACAATGAGCAGTTCTTC. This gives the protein CASSGGTSGRIAYNEQFF.

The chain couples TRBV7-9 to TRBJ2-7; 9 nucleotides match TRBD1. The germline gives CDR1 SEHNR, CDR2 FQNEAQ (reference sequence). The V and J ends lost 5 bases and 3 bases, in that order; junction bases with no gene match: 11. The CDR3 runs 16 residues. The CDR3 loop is CASSKAPGQGNYEQYF. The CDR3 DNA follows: TGTGCCAGCAGCAAAGCCCCGGGACAGGGAAACTACGAGCAGTACTTC.

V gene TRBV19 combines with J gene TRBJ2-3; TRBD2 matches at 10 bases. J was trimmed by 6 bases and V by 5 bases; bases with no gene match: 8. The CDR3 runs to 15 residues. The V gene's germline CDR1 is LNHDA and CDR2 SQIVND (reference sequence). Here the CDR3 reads CASSRLAGADDTQYF. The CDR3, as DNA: TGTGCCAGTAGTCGCCTAGCGGGAGCTGACGATACGCAGTATTTT.

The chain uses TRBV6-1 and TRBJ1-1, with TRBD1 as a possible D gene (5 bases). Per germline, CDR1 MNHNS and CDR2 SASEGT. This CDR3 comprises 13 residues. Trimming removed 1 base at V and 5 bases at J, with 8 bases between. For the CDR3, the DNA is TGTGCCAGCAGTGAAGTCAGGGCTACTGAAGCTTTCTTT. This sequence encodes CASSEVRATEAFF.

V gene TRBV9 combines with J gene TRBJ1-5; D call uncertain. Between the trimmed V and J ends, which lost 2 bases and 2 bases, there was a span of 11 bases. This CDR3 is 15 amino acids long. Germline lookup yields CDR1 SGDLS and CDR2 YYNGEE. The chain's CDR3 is CASSVPALGNQPQHF. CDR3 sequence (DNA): TGTGCCAGCAGCGTTCCCGCGTTGGGCAATCAGCCCCAGCATTTT.